What follows are 10 T cell receptor beta chains derived from one specimen sequenced in a study of T cells in Graves' hyperthyroidism and ophthalmopathy. RNA transcripts served as the template for amplifying TCR beta CDR3 regions. Primed by the HTBI set, a first-round RT-PCR was run on the TCR CDR3. Each CDR3 protein gets one entry after TCRdb re-called the multiplex PCR reads with MiXCR. There are about 760,000 distinct CDR3 sequences in the sample; around 40% occur only once, and around 29% lies in the top ten. Sequencing used blood. The origin of the receptors is a woman aged 40 to 49 with Graves' hyperthyroidism.

This clonotype came up many times. The V gene is TRBV24-1, the J gene TRBJ2-7; possibly TRBD2 for D (6 bases). This CDR3 region has 13 residues. The germline gives CDR1 KGHDR, CDR2 SFDVKD. V lost 6 bases and J lost 0, with 8 bases in between. The CDR3 reads CATSSGDSYEQYF. CDR3 bases: TGTGCCACCAGTTCGGGGGACTCCTACGAGCAGTACTTC.

In this sample, this clonotype turned up a few times. The chain recombines TRBV19 with TRBJ1-4; D remains unclear. This CDR3 is built from 11 residues. CDR1 and CDR2 from the germline V gene are LNHDA and SQIVND (reference sequence). Trimming cost V 10 bases and J 7 bases, with 10 bases left between them. CDR3 loop: CATYWSEKLFF. Here the CDR3 DNA reads TGTGCCACCTACTGGAGTGAAAAACTGTTTTTT.

In nucleotides, the CDR3 is TGCAGCATAGCAGGGGTTTGGACTGAAGCTTTCTTT. Translating it yields CSIAGVWTEAFF. The chain links TRBV29-1 to TRBJ1-1; D is perhaps TRBD1 (6 bases). Per germline, CDR1 SQVTM and CDR2 ANQGSEA. CDR3 size: 12 residues. The V gene lost 8 bases and the J gene lost 5 bases, with 15 bases spanning the gap.

The rearrangement uses TRBV7-2 and TRBJ2-1; D might be TRBD2 (6 bases). Trimming removed 3 bases at V and 1 base at J, with 10 bases between. Germline CDR1 reads SGHTA; CDR2 reads FQGNSA. This CDR3 comprises 15 residues. Here the CDR3 reads CASSFRGTSYNEQFF. The CDR3 DNA sequence: TGTGCCAGCAGCTTTCGGGGGACGTCCTACAATGAGCAGTTCTTC.

This clonotype was found a few times. The chain carries TRBV5-1 and TRBJ1-2; unclear D gene. V lost 7 bases to trimming and J lost 0 bases, with 16 bases between them. The CDR3 loop spans 15 amino acids. Per germline, CDR1 SGHRS and CDR2 YFSETQ. The CDR3 loop is CASAPRTSANYGYTF. CDR3 sequence (DNA): TGCGCCAGCGCCCCGCGGACGTCAGCTAACTATGGCTACACCTTC.

Comment on this clonotype: This may be a read error: a much more frequent sequence differs by one nucleotide. The rearrangement uses TRBV7-9 and TRBJ1-5; D gene unclear. Per the germline V gene, CDR1 is SEHNR and CDR2 is FQNEAQ (reference sequence). The CDR3 totals 15 residues. The CDR3 region is CAGSSRRGENQPQHF. In DNA form, the CDR3 reads TGTGCCGGCAGCTCTCGCCGCGGCGAAAATCAGCCCCAGCATTTT.

This clonotype was detected ten times or more. The CDR3 nucleotides are TGCGCCAGCAGCCCACCCGGGACAGGGGGAGAGACCCAGTACTTC. It yields the protein CASSPPGTGGETQYF. The chain recombines TRBV5-1 with TRBJ2-5; 11 bases are shared with TRBD1. Germline CDR1 reads SGHRS; CDR2 reads YFSETQ. The V segment lost 4 bases and the J segment 4 bases; nucleotides outside the gene matches: 6. The CDR3 is made up of 15 amino acids.

The chain couples TRBV4-1 to TRBJ2-1; 9 bases fit TRBD2. CDR1 MGHRA and CDR2 YSYEKL come from the germline V gene. This CDR3 has 17 residues. V shed 2 bases, J shed 6 bases, and the junction held 11 bases outside the gene matches. CDR3 nucleotides: TGCGCCAGCAGCCAATGGCCTAGCGGGGCGGATGGCAATGAGCAGTTCTTC. Translated, it gives CASSQWPSGADGNEQFF.

The V and J genes are TRBV7-9 and TRBJ1-4; the match to TRBD1 covers 9 bases. V was clipped by 5 bases and J by 7 bases; unmatched bases: 11. This CDR3 comprises 16 residues. From germline, CDR1 is SEHNR and CDR2 FQNEAQ (reference sequence). CDR3 sequence (DNA): TGTGCCAGCAGCAGCCCCTCGGGACAGGGCGGTGAAAAACTGTTTTTT. Encoded protein: CASSSPSGQGGEKLFF.

DNA of the CDR3: TGTGCCAGCACCAGACCCCTCCAAGAGACCCAGTACTTC. It is translated as CASTRPLQETQYF. This chain links TRBV7-9 with TRBJ2-5; the D is unclear. Germline CDR1 SEHNR, CDR2 FQNEAQ (reference sequence). The CDR3 runs to 13 residues. Trimming took off 7 bases at V and 1 base at J, with 10 bases between the two ends. Full variable domain (remainder filled in from reference TRBV7-9 and TRBJ2-5): DTGVSQNPRHKITKRGQNVTFRCDPISEHNRLYWYRQTLGQGPEFLTYFQNEAQLEKSRLLSDRFSAERPKGSFSTLEIQRTEQGDSAMYLCASTRPLQETQYFGPGTRLLVL.